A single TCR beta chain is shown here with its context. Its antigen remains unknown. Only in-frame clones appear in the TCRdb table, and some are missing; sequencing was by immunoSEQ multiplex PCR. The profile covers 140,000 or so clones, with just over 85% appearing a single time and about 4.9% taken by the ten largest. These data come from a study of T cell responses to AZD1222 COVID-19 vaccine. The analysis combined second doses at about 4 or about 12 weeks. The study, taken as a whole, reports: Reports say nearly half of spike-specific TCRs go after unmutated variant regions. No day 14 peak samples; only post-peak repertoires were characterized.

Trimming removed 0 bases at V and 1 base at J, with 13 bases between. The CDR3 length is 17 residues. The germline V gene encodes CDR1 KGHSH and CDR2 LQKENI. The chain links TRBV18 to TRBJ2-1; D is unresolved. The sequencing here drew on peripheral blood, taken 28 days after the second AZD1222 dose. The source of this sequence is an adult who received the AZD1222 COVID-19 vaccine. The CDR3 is CASSPPSWGRSYNEQFF. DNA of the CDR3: TGTGCCAGCTCACCACCATCCTGGGGTAGGTCCTACAATGAGCAGTTCTTC. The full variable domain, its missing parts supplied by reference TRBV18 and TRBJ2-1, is NAGVMQNPRHLVRRRGQEARLRCSPMKGHSHVYWYRQLPEEGLKFMVYLQKENIIDESGMPKERFSAEFPKEGPSILRIQQVVRGDSAAYFCASSPPSWGRSYNEQFFGPGTRLTVL.